This T cell receptor (beta chain) came from a study of shared clonotypes between healthy human individuals. Regarding the study as a whole: Rarefaction demonstrated incomplete sorted-subset sequencing despite large depth.

This clone was picked up many times. Its antigen is undetermined. V lost 2 bases and J 4 bases, leaving 8 bases between the germline ends. This CDR3 is built from 13 residues. Germline CDR1 reads LGHNA; CDR2 reads YNFKEQ. An assay was performed, and its level was deep. When replicate PCRs were run on sorted subsets, they used about 200 ng DNA, some 30,000 T cell genomes. Source study methods: For the immunoSEQ data, sequences were junction-only without quality scores, so filtering differed. Method: immunoSEQ multiplex PCR; TCRdb's copy keeps in-frame clones and lacks some. V, J and clone size derive from that table, while D and trimming were established from the DNA sequence. The data show about 1.1 million clones, around three quarters seen once.

The sequenced sample was memory CD4+ T cells from PBMCs. The subset is: CD45RA-negative fraction. The rearrangement joins TRBV4-2 to TRBJ1-2; TRBD1 might be the D (6 bases). The source of this sequence is a man in his late teens or twenties in good health. Some clones in this sample may be carry-over from other donors' samples. CDR3 loop: CASSQPQGYGYTF. CDR3 coding DNA: TGTGCCAGCAGCCAACCACAGGGCTATGGCTACACCTTC.